Each of the 4 T cell receptor beta chains below was sequenced from the same sample in a study of regulatory T cells in long-lasting Graves disease. Combining iRepertoire HTBI primers with Arm-PCR of CDR3 regions, the authors built TCR beta libraries. One entry per CDR3 protein, called by TCRdb with MiXCR from the multiplex PCR reads. The sample has about 540,000 distinct CDR3 sequences, roughly 14% seen once. Specified time point: newly diagnosed GD, antithyroid drugs for less than 3 months. TCR sequences were obtained from RNA taken from PBMCs. The sample was also linked to a second study, of T cells in Graves' hyperthyroidism and ophthalmopathy.

The specimen was peripheral blood mononuclear cells (PBMCs), collected at new diagnosis, from a patient treated with antithyroid drugs. The receptor source for this set is a man younger than 40 with Graves disease.

This clonotype came up many times. The chain joins TRBV3-1 to TRBJ2-7; D perhaps matches TRBD1 (5 bases). The CDR3 is 14 residues long. V lost 4 bases to trimming and J lost 7 bases, with 17 bases between them. Per germline, CDR1 LGHDT and CDR2 YNNKEL (reference sequence). CDR3 loop: CASSRSGPGREQYF. CDR3 nucleotide sequence: TGTGCCAGCAGCCGCTCGGGTCCAGGGCGAGAGCAGTACTTC.

The rearrangement uses TRBV9 and TRBJ1-2; 10 bases fit TRBD1. Germline values: CDR1 SGDLS, CDR2 YYNGEE. This CDR3 spans 16 amino acids. The V and J ends lost 0 bases and 2 bases, in that order; junction bases with no gene match: 4. Here the CDR3 reads CASSVVQDRGNYGYTF. The CDR3 coding sequence is TGTGCCAGCAGCGTAGTGCAGGACAGGGGGAACTATGGCTACACCTTC.

This clonotype was recorded a few times. The CDR3 nucleotides are TGTGCCAGCAGCTTAATCGGCGCGAATAACTATGGCTACACCTTC. Amino acid sequence: CASSLIGANNYGYTF. The rearrangement joins TRBV7-2 to TRBJ1-2; D gene unclear. Trimming took 2 bases from V and 1 from J, leaving 11 bases between them. Germline CDR1 SGHTA, CDR2 FQGNSA. The CDR3 consists of 15 residues. The full variable domain, with the rest looked up from reference TRBV7-2 and TRBJ1-2, is GAGVSQSPSNKVTEKGKDVELRCDPISGHTALYWYRQSLGQGLEFLIYFQGNSAPDKSGLPSDRFSAERTGGSVSTLTIQRTQQEDSAVYLCASSLIGANNYGYTFGSGTRLTVV.

J is TRBJ2-1 and V is TRBV19; tentatively, D is TRBD2 (6 bases). Germline CDR1 and CDR2: LNHDA and SQIVND (reference sequence). V was trimmed by 3 bases and J by 0 bases, leaving 12 bases between them. The CDR3 loop spans 16 amino acids. CDR3 DNA: TGTGCCAGTAGTATTGGCCTAGCGAGCTCCTACAATGAGCAGTTCTTC. Protein: CASSIGLASSYNEQFF.